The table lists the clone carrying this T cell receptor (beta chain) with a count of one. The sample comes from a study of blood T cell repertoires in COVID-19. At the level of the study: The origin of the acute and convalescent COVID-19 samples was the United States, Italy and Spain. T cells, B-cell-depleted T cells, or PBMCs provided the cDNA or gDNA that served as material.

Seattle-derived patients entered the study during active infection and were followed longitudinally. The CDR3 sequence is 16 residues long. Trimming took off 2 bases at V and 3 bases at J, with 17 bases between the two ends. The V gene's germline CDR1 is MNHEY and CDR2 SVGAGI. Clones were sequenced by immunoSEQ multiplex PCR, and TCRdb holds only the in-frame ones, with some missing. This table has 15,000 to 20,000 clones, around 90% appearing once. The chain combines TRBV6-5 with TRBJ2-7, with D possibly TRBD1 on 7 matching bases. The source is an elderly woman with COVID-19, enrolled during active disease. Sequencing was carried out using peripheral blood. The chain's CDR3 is CASSYDGGGKIYEQYF. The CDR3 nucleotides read TGTGCCAGCAGTTACGATGGAGGGGGCAAGATCTACGAGCAGTACTTC.